These 8 T cell receptor beta chains were sequenced from one sample in a study of cytomegalovirus exposure and HLA in healthy donors. The PCR contained 60 Vbeta and 13 Jbeta primers. Data came from immunoSEQ multiplex PCR; TCRdb stores just in-frame clones and leaves some out. The sample carries around 130,000 clones, roughly 8.6% recorded once. Source material: PBMCs. The receptors come from a woman in her thirties or forties in good health and CMV-seropositive.

This rearrangement joins TRBV5-6 to TRBJ1-5; 12 bases are a match to TRBD1. After removal of 4 bases from V and 5 bases from J, the junction contained 10 bases not matched to a gene. The CDR3 spans 17 residues. The germline V gene encodes CDR1 SGHDT and CDR2 YYEEEE. The CDR3 sequence: CASSHNWDRGPYQPQHF. In DNA form, the CDR3 reads TGTGCCAGCAGCCATAACTGGGACAGGGGGCCGTATCAGCCCCAGCATTTT.

The chain uses TRBV29-1 and TRBJ2-1, with 8 positions matching TRBD1. Germline values: CDR1 SQVTM, CDR2 ANQGSEA. CDR3 size: 15 residues. Unmatched junction bases numbered 14, after V lost 6 bases and J lost 7 bases. The DNA of the CDR3 is TGCAGCGTCTCGAGCGAGACAGGGGTGTTAAATGAGCAGTTCTTC. It is translated as CSVSSETGVLNEQFF.

This clone was counted between two and nine times. The chain is built from TRBV9 and TRBJ2-1; 9 bases agree with TRBD1. CDR1 and CDR2 from the germline V gene are SGDLS and YYNGEE. There are 16 residues in the CDR3. V shed 3 bases and J 6 bases; nucleotides not matched to a gene: 10. CDR3 region: CASSARGGQGRNEQFF. The DNA for the CDR3 is TGTGCCAGCAGCGCGAGGGGGGGACAGGGACGCAATGAGCAGTTCTTC.

This clone was seen only a few times. This chain connects TRBV23-1 to TRBJ1-6, with a tentative D call TRBD1 (6 bases). TRBV23-1 is filed as an ORF, its function uncertain. V was clipped by 6 bases and J by 9 bases, with 12 bases between them. The CDR3 spans 13 residues. CDR3 amino acids: CASSPRGRSPLHF. CDR3 sequence (DNA): TGCGCCAGCAGCCCCAGGGGACGTTCACCCCTCCACTTT.

The sample holds a few counts of this clone. This rearrangement joins TRBV7-6 to TRBJ2-5; TRBD2 matches at 7 bases. The CDR3 is 14 residues long. The trim removed 5 bases at V and 5 bases at J, leaving 8 bases unmatched. In germline, CDR1 is SGHVS, CDR2 FNYEAQ. The CDR3 coding sequence is TGTGCCAGCAGCCTCTTGGGGGGGAGGGAGACCCAGTACTTC. It yields the protein CASSLLGGRETQYF. The whole variable domain, filled in from reference TRBV7-6 and TRBJ2-5, reads GAGVSQSPRYKVTKRGQDVALRCDPISGHVSLYWYRQALGQGPEFLTYFNYEAQQDKSGLPNDRFSAERPEGSISTLTIQRTEQRDSAMYRCASSLLGGRETQYFGPGTRLLVL.

The chain employs TRBV27 and TRBJ2-5; 11 nucleotides line up with TRBD1. The CDR3 consists of 17 residues. V shed 4 bases, J shed 6 bases, and the junction held 13 bases outside the gene matches. The germline CDR1 and CDR2 sequences are MNHEY and SMNVEV (reference sequence). Here the CDR3 DNA reads TGTGCCAGCAGTTCACTTGGACAGGGGGCAATCGAGAAGACCCAGTACTTC. This codes for CASSSLGQGAIEKTQYF.

The sample holds a few counts of this clone. The V and J genes are TRBV6-5 and TRBJ2-7; the D is unclear. This CDR3 region has 12 residues. Trimming took off 7 bases at V and 7 bases at J, with 14 bases between the two ends. In germline, CDR1 is MNHEY, CDR2 SVGAGI. As DNA, the CDR3 is TGTGCCAGCAATTCCCCCGTCGGTGAGCAGTACTTC. Translation: CASNSPVGEQYF.

The gene calls are TRBV11-2 and TRBJ2-7; TRBD1 matches at 8 bases. Germline trimming cut 4 bases from V and 6 bases from J; bases unmatched to any gene: 5. CDR3 length: 13 amino acids. The germline V gene has CDR1 SGHAT and CDR2 FQNNGV. CDR3: CASSSMDRVEQYF. As DNA, the CDR3 is TGTGCCAGCAGCTCAATGGACAGGGTCGAGCAGTACTTC.